This T cell receptor (beta chain) appears in the sequencing data of a study of PD-1 blockade in classical Hodgkin lymphoma. At the level of the study: A 3 mg/kg intravenous dose of nivolumab was received by patients every 2 weeks. Whole-study results and caveats: Complete responders started with a diversity level that resembled newly diagnosed patients at baseline.

Points on this clone: Its antigen is unknown.

Libraries were prepared by immunoSEQ multiplex PCR; TCRdb keeps only in-frame clonotypes and omits some of them. This sample has more than 90,000 clones, with roughly 81% found just once. The CDR3 is 15 amino acids. The V end was cut by 0 bases, the J end by 6 bases, with 13 bases between. Germline V lookup: CDR1 SGHAT, CDR2 FQNNGV. There was relapse after autologous stem cell transplantation in every patient, and there was variation in brentuximab vedotin exposure. This chain uses TRBV11-2 with TRBJ2-3; a weak D match, TRBD1 (6 bases). The clonotype was recovered from a human donor with classical Hodgkin lymphoma. Here the sequenced sample was peripheral blood mononuclear cells (PBMCs), taken before the second cycle of nivolumab. CDR3 in amino acids: CASSLEGAGADTQYF. The CDR3 DNA is TGTGCCAGCAGCTTAGAAGGGGCAGGGGCGGATACGCAGTATTTT.